This T cell receptor beta chain emerged from a study of CD8 T cells in Susac syndrome. The study's findings and limits: The study's TCR sequencing and HLA analysis covered a relatively small number of individuals, and the study acknowledged this.

CD8+ and CD4+ T cells circulating in blood were sequenced for TCR beta. Reverse transcription used about 0.45 to 1 ug RNA and random hexamers. immunoSEQ multiplex PCR amplified TCR beta CDR3 across 54 Vbeta, 13 Jbeta. One entry per CDR3 protein results from TCRdb running MiXCR on the immunoSEQ multiplex PCR reads. The profile shows 120,000 to 150,000 distinct CDR3 sequences, roughly 94% of them singletons. Points on this clonotype: Its specificity is unknown.

The CDR3 length is 15 residues. V lost 5 bases, J lost 7 bases, and 12 bases stayed unmatched. Looked up from germline, CDR1 is MNHNS and CDR2 is SASEGT. The material sequenced was CD4+ T cells from PBMCs. The chain employs TRBV6-1 and TRBJ1-1, with 8 bases that match TRBD1. The receptor comes from a human donor in good health. The CDR3 region is CASSLRTGFHGEAFF. The DNA for the CDR3 is TGTGCCAGCAGTCTCAGGACAGGGTTCCATGGTGAAGCTTTCTTT.